The 8 T cell receptor beta chains below come from one sample, sequenced in a study of blood T cell repertoires in COVID-19. Measured with immunoSEQ multiplex PCR; TCRdb has only the in-frame clones, and not every one. The data hold 150,000 to 200,000 clones, with 85% observed a single time. Sequenced sample: peripheral blood. The receptors derive from a human donor with acute or convalescent COVID-19. The donor label of this sample is uncertain.

V is TRBV5-1 and J is TRBJ1-2, with 8 bases matching TRBD1. CDR3 length: 14 residues. The V and J ends lost 4 bases and 6 bases, in that order; junction bases with no gene match: 8. Germline V gives CDR1 SGHRS, CDR2 YFSETQ. This chain's CDR3 is CASSAGQGVDGYTF. DNA for the CDR3: TGCGCCAGCAGCGCCGGACAGGGAGTCGATGGCTACACCTTC.

The genes are TRBV7-3 and TRBJ1-1; TRBD1 matches at 8 bases. The V segment lost 5 bases and the J segment 9 bases; nucleotides outside the gene matches: 14. Germline lookup yields CDR1 SGHTA and CDR2 FQGTGA. This CDR3 has 15 amino acids. The CDR3 region has the DNA TGTGCCAGCAGCCCCGGGACAGGCCGTGGGCTTAAAGCTTTCTTT. Its translation: CASSPGTGRGLKAFF.

The V and J genes are TRBV6-5 and TRBJ1-6; D may be TRBD1 (5 bases). This CDR3 is 14 amino acids long. V lost 3 bases and J lost 8, with 11 bases in between. Germline V gene lookup returns CDR1 MNHEY and CDR2 SVGAGI. The CDR3 spells CASSYGGGYSPLHF. CDR3 nucleotides: TGTGCCAGCAGTTATGGGGGGGGTTATTCACCCCTCCACTTT.

The chain has TRBV4-3 and TRBJ1-2, with no clear D. The CDR3 is 14 residues long. V was trimmed by 0 bases and J by 1 base, leaving 6 bases between them. Per germline, CDR1 LGHNA and CDR2 YSLEER. The CDR3 sequence is CASSQDQVNYGYTF. CDR3 in DNA: TGCGCCAGCAGCCAAGACCAGGTTAACTATGGCTACACCTTC.

The chain links TRBV5-1 to TRBJ2-1; 8 nucleotides match TRBD1. Germline V gives CDR1 SGHRS, CDR2 YFSETQ. There are 16 residues in the CDR3. Losses at the gene ends were 3 bases for V and 2 bases for J; bases not matched to a gene: 7. CDR3 amino acids: CASSSSWTGTYNEQFF. The CDR3 DNA is TGCGCCAGCAGCTCATCGTGGACAGGGACCTACAATGAGCAGTTCTTC.

This clone was seen once. The rearrangement joins TRBV6-6 to TRBJ1-4; 7 bases are a match to TRBD1. Germline values: CDR1 MNHNY, CDR2 SVGAGI (reference sequence). CDR3 size: 14 residues. V gave up 4 bases and J gave up 3 bases; unmatched junction bases: 2. CDR3 in amino acids: CASSWTGPNEKLFF. CDR3 bases: TGTGCCAGCAGTTGGACAGGCCCTAATGAAAAACTGTTTTTT.

The chain carries TRBV18 and TRBJ2-3; possible D gene TRBD1, 6 bases. The CDR3 is made up of 15 amino acids. Trimming stripped 6 bases from V and 3 bases from J, with 16 bases between. Germline V gives CDR1 KGHSH, CDR2 LQKENI. This CDR3 is CASSPNGDRTDTQYF. In nucleotides, the CDR3 is TGTGCCAGCTCCCCAAATGGAGACAGGACAGATACGCAGTATTTT.

The rearrangement uses TRBV19 and TRBJ1-4; weak D call: TRBD1 (6 bases). Trimming shortened V by 5 bases and J by 3 bases, and 13 bases separated the two germline ends. This CDR3 is built from 15 residues. CDR1 is LNHDA and CDR2 is SQIVND in the germline V gene (reference sequence). The CDR3 loop reads CASSHPRGSNEKLFF. The CDR3 DNA sequence: TGTGCCAGTAGTCACCCTAGGGGGTCTAATGAAAAACTGTTTTTT.